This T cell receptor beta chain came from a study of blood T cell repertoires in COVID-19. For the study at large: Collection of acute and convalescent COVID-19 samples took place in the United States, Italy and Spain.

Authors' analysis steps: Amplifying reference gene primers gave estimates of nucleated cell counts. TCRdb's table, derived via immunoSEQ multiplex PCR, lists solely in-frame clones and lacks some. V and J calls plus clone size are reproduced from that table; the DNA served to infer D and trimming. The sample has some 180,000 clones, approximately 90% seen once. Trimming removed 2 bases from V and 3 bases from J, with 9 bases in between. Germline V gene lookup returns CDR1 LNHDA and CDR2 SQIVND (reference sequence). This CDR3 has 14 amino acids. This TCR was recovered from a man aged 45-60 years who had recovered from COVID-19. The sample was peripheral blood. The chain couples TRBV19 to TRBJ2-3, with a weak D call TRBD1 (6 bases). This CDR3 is CASSISQGTDTQYF. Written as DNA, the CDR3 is TGTGCCAGTAGTATAAGCCAGGGGACAGATACGCAGTATTTT. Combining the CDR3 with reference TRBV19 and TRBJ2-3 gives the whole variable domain DGGITQSPKYLFRKEGQNVTLSCEQNLNHDAMYWYRQDPGQGLRLIYYSQIVNDFQKGDIAEGYSVSREKKESFPLTVTSAQKNPTAFYLCASSISQGTDTQYFGPGTRLTVL.